This T cell receptor beta chain was identified during a study of OX40 agonist ivuxolimab in advanced cancers. Study-wide background: One hepatocellular carcinoma and a couple of cutaneous melanoma patients partially responded. Study results and limitations: Expanded peripheral T-cell antigen specificity went undetermined. Relative to CD4+ cells, CD8+ T cells on average had more expanded clones.

Generated by immunoSEQ multiplex PCR, the TCRdb table keeps only in-frame clones and is missing some. The table includes around 70,000 clones, around four fifths detected once. Notes on this clone: Its antigen is not identified.

V lost 1 base and J lost 6, with 13 bases in between. There are 15 residues in the CDR3. Germline CDR1 reads SGHTA; CDR2 reads FQGNSA. This TCR came from an adult with an advanced solid tumor such as melanoma, head and neck, liver or kidney cancer. Sequenced here: CD4+ or CD8+ T cells sorted from blood, sampled in a trial of the OX40 agonist ivuxolimab. This chain links TRBV7-2 with TRBJ2-1; D unresolved. In nucleotides, the CDR3 is TGTGCCAGCAGCTTAGGGATCCTCTTCATCAATGAGCAGTTCTTC. This sequence encodes CASSLGILFINEQFF.